This T cell receptor beta chain was recorded in a study of response to subunit inactivated influenza vaccine (dated by TCRdb to between 2018 and 2020). Concerning the study at large: Deep quantitative profiling of the T cell receptor repertoire was used in the study to follow responses to a trivalent subunit inactivated influenza vaccine.

At the junction V is shortened by 6 bases and J by 11 bases, with 16 bases in between. The CDR3 contains 12 residues, cysteine and phenylalanine counted. CDR3 DNA is the only sequence kept; it has 36 bases, read in frame from the first base. The paper's findings and limits, for the study overall: According to the authors, only a limited number of new T cells may be recruited by each seasonal influenza vaccination.

The library was produced with RT-PCR. Sequencing relied on an Illumina HiSeq 2500. The public reads were run again by TCRdb, first through fastp at Q25 and then through MiXCR, and only productive beta chains were kept. When rows share a CDR3 protein, they turn into one entry using the most common DNA and genes. Recorded for this sample are roughly 550,000 distinct CDR3 sequences; roughly 23% of them occurred a single time. Roughly 2.8% of the sample is in the top ten clones. To note about this clonotype: Its specific antigen is unknown. Nothing much larger sits one base from this clone, and base qualities are not available.

The data were also submitted as part of a second study, on T cells expressing NK-cell markers. As the second study states: 5'RACE template switching, by which a universal primer site and unique molecular identifiers were added, was used to make TCR beta cDNA libraries. TCR beta-chain repertoires were profiled in sorted CD3+CD56+NKG2C+, CD3+CD56+NKG2C- and CD3+CD56-NKG2C+ T-cell subsets from about 8 donors. Among the eight sequenced donors, only one was HCMV-seronegative, while the other seven were HCMV-seropositive. To restrict sorting to alphabetaTCR-expressing T cells, an anti-gammadeltaTCR antibody was added in several experiments. In five to seven donors, the dominant CD3+CD56+NKG2C+ clonotypes were found to rank among the top 10 CD8+ clonotypes and to make up roughly 1.0-7.0% of CD8+ T cells. Those dominant clonotypes were again the most abundant among CD3+CD56-NKG2C+ cells in a handful of donors, at about 28.3-60.1%. Whether the expanded NKG2C-expressing T cell clones were specific for HCMV antigens was left unclear. The eight sequenced donors were randomly selected healthy volunteers, three men and five women. HCMV serostatus was determined by detecting HCMV-specific IgG in serum with a commercial ELISA kit. Peripheral blood mononuclear cells were isolated from blood by Ficoll density gradient centrifugation. Using Miltenyi isolation kits, CD4+ and CD8+ T cells were isolated from PBMC through magnetic immunoseparation. Priming for cDNA synthesis came from the TCR beta constant segment, and two successive PCR amplification steps followed. Libraries were sequenced as 2 x 150 bp reads on Illumina HiSeq 2000/2500, MiSeq or NextSeq. MIGEC was used to demultiplex reads and group reads by UMI, and MiTCR was used to assemble and quantify clonotypes. Only TCR cDNA sequences supported by at least two reads were kept to exclude erroneous sequences. The tcR package was used for downstream repertoire analysis, with clonotypes matched between fractions based on CDR3 nucleotide sequence plus V segment. Antigen specificity was annotated against VDJdb with VDJmatch, allowing one amino acid substitution in CDR3.

The sample consisted of CD4+ T cells sorted from PBMCs, taken roughly 12 days after vaccination. This sequence was found in a man between 45 and 60 years old who received an inactivated influenza vaccine. Donor details come from another sample of the same person, matched by shared clones. The rearranged segments are TRBV12-3 or TRBV12-4 and TRBJ1-1; the D segment could be TRBD1, given 6 matching bases. For the CDR3, the sequence is CASSFDRLLAFF. The DNA reads TGTGCCAGCAGCTTTGACAGGCTGCTGGCTTTCTTT.